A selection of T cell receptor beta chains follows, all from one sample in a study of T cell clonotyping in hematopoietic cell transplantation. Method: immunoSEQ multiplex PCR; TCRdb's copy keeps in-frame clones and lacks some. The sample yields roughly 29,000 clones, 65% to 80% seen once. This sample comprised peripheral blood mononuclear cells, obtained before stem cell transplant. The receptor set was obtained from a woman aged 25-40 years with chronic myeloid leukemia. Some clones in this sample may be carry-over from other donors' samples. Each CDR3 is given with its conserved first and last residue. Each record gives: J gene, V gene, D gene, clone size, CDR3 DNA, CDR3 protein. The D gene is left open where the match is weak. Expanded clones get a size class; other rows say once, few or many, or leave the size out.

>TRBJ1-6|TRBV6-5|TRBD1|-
TGTGCCAGCAGTGACAGGGGATATTCACCCCTCCACTTT
CASSDRGYSPLHF
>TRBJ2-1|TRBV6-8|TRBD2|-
TGTGCCACGTTAAGGCTAGCGGACAATGAGCAGTTCTTC
CATLRLADNEQFF
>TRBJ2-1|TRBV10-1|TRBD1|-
TGCGCCAGCAATCCGGGACAGGGATACAATGAGCAGTTCTTC
CASNPGQGYNEQFF
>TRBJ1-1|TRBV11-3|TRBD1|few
TGTGCCAGCAGCGGGGACAGCTTGAACACTGAAGCTTTCTTT
CASSGDSLNTEAFF
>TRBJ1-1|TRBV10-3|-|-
TGTGCCATCAATGCAGGGTGGGGTGGGACTGAAGCTTTCTTT
CAINAGWGGTEAFF
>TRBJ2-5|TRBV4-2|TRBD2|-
TGTGCCAGCAGCCAAGGACTAGCGGGGACAGAGACCCAGTACTTC
CASSQGLAGTETQYF
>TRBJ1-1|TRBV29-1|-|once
TGCAGCGTTGACACAGACACTGAAGCTTTCTTT
CSVDTDTEAFF
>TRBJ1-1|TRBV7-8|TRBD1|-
TGTGCCAGCAGCTTAGAAAGACAGGGAATGGCTTTCTTT
CASSLERQGMAFF
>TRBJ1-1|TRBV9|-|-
TGTGCCAGCAGCGTAGACTGGGGGGACGAAGCTTTCTTT
CASSVDWGDEAFF
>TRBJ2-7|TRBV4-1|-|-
TGCGCCAGCAGCCAGGATGCCTTAAGGGGGGGGGTTCGGAGCGGGCAGTACTTC
CASSQDALRGGVRSGQYF
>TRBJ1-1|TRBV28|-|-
TGTGCCAGCAAAGGGACGCGAAGGGAAGCTTTCTTT
CASKGTRREAFF
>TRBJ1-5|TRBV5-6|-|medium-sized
TGTGCCAGCAGCTTGAGTGCGTGGGGCTCTATCACCCAGCCCCAGCATTTT
CASSLSAWGSITQPQHF
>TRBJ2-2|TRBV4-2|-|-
TGTGCCAGCAGCCAAACCGGGACTGCGAACACCGGGGAGCTGTTTTTT
CASSQTGTANTGELFF
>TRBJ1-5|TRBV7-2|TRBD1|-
TGTGCCAGCAGCTTAACCGGGACAGGGAATCAGCCCCAGCATTTT
CASSLTGTGNQPQHF
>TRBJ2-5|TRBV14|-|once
TGTGCCAGCAGCCAAAAAGTCGATCCGACCCAGTACTTC
CASSQKVDPTQYF
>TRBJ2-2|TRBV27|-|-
TGTGCCAGCAGATTCACCGGGGAGCTGTTTTTT
CASRFTGELFF
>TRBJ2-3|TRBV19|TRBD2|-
TGTGCCAGTAGTATAGTATCTAGCGGGACAGATACGCAGTATTTT
CASSIVSSGTDTQYF
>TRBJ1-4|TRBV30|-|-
TGTGCCTGGAATCGCGGGACTAATGAAAAACTGTTTTTT
CAWNRGTNEKLFF
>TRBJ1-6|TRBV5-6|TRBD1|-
TGTGCCAGCAGCGACAGGGGGCTTCGTTCACCCCTCCACTTT
CASSDRGLRSPLHF
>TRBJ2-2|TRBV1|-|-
TGCACCAGCAGCCAAGGGGTACTAGCGAACACCGGGGAGCTGTTTTTT
CTSSQGVLANTGELFF
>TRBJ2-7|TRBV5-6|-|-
TGTGCCAGCAGCTTGTTTTTTGCAGGGGCCCCTTCCTACGAGCAGTACTTC
CASSLFFAGAPSYEQYF
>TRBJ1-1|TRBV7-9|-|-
TGTGCCAGCAGCTTCGGGGGTATGAACACTGAAGCTTTCTTT
CASSFGGMNTEAFF
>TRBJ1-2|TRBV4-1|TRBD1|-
TGCGCCAGCAGCTCCCGGACAGGGGGCGCCGGAGGCTACACCTTC
CASSSRTGGAGGYTF
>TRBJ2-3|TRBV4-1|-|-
TGCGCCAGCAGCCAAGCTGGACAGAGCACAGATACGCAGTATTTT
CASSQAGQSTDTQYF
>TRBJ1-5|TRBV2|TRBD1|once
TGTGCCAGCACCGGGACAGGGGGGTATCAGCCCCAGCATTTT
CASTGTGGYQPQHF
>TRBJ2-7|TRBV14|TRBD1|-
TGTGCCAGCAGCCCAAGACAGGGGGAAGGCCTCGAGCAGTACTTC
CASSPRQGEGLEQYF
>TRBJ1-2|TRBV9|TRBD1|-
TGTGCCAGCAGCGCCGGACAGGGACAATACTATGGCTACACCTTC
CASSAGQGQYYGYTF
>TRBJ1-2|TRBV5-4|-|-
TGTGCCAGCAGCCTGGACAGTGACTATGGCTACACCTTC
CASSLDSDYGYTF
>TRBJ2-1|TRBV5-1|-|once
TGCGCCAGCAGCTCCCGCAGCAATGAGCAGTTCTTC
CASSSRSNEQFF
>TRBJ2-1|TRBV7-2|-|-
TGTGCCTCCACACGTAACCGGGACAATGAGCAGTTCTTC
CASTRNRDNEQFF
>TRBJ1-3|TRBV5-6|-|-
TGTGCCAGCAGCCCCAGGGGAAACACCATATATTTT
CASSPRGNTIYF
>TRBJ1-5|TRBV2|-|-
TGTGCCAGCAGTGAAGAGGGGGGCAGCAATCAGCCCCAGCATTTT
CASSEEGGSNQPQHF
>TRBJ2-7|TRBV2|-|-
TGTGCCAGCAAAAACCAGGGCACCTACTACGAGCAGTACTTC
CASKNQGTYYEQYF
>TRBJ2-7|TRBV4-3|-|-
TGCGCCAGCAGCCAAAGCCGGGACCCGGTTCTCGAGCAGTACTTC
CASSQSRDPVLEQYF
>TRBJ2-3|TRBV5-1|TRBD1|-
TGCGCCAGCAAGACAGGGGGGACAGATACGCAGTATTTT
CASKTGGTDTQYF
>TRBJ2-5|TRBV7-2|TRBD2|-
TGTGCCAGCAGCTTTTCCGGACTAGCGGCTGAGACCCAGTACTTC
CASSFSGLAAETQYF
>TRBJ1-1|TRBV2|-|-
TGTGCCAGCAGTGAAGCGCTTGTTGCTTTCTTT
CASSEALVAFF
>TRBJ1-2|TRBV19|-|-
TGTGCCAGTAGTATAGAGCAGGGAAGTAACTATGGCTACACCTTC
CASSIEQGSNYGYTF
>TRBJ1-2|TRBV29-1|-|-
TGCAGCGTGGGGTTTAACTATGGCTACACCTTC
CSVGFNYGYTF
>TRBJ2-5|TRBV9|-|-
TGTGCCAGCAGCGCCCCGGGGACTCCTCAAGAGACCCAGTACTTC
CASSAPGTPQETQYF
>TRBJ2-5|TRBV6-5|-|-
TGTGCCAGCAGTTACTCGGGGAACAGGGAGACCCAGTACTTC
CASSYSGNRETQYF
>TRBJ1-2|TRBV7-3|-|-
TGTGCCAGCAGCCCGGACAGTAACTATGGCTACACCTTC
CASSPDSNYGYTF
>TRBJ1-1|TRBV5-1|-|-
TGCGCCAGCAACTTTCGTGACAGTAACACTGAAGCTTTCTTT
CASNFRDSNTEAFF
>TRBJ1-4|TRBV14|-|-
TGTGCCAGCAGCGACGCAGGGGCGCTTAATGAAAAACTGTTTTTT
CASSDAGALNEKLFF
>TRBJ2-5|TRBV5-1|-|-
TGCGCCAGCAGCTTCGATCGAGCCAAAGAGACCCAGTACTTC
CASSFDRAKETQYF
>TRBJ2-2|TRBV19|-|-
TGTGCCAGTAGTACGGGACAACAGAACACCGGGGAGCTGTTTTTT
CASSTGQQNTGELFF
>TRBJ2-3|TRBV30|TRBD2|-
TGTGCCTGGAGGGGACTAGCGGGGGGCGACTTAACAGATACGCAGTATTTT
CAWRGLAGGDLTDTQYF
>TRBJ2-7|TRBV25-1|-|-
TGTGCAAGCCGGGGCAGCCCGCCCTACGAGCAGTACTTC
CASRGSPPYEQYF
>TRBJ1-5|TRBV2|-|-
TGTGCCAGCAGTATTGGGGGGAGCAATCAGCCCCAGCATTTT
CASSIGGSNQPQHF
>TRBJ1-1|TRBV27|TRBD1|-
TGTGCCAGCAGTTCGCTACAGGGGAGAGGCACTGAAGCTTTCTTT
CASSSLQGRGTEAFF
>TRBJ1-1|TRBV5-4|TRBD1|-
TGTGCCAGCAGCTTAAGACAGGGACTGAACACTGAAGCTTTCTTT
CASSLRQGLNTEAFF
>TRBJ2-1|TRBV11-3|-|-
TGTGCCAGCAGCCAATCCCGCAATGAGCAGTTCTTC
CASSQSRNEQFF